The entry below describes one T cell receptor beta chain. The data were produced by immunoSEQ multiplex PCR, yet TCRdb's version contains in-frame clones alone and is incomplete. This sample has around 690,000 clones, with about 90% found just once. This CDR3 is 15 amino acids long. The germline V and J ends were trimmed by 4 bases and 2 bases, with 16 bases remaining between them. Germline V gene data show CDR1 as SGDLS and CDR2 as YYNGEE. This specimen comes from a study of shared clonotypes between healthy human individuals. Background on the study: Plates per donor: three CD4 naive, three CD4 memory, two CD8 naive, one CD8 memory.

V is TRBV9 and J is TRBJ2-7, with a tentative D call TRBD1 (6 bases). The material sequenced was memory CD8+ T cells from PBMCs. Subset meaning: CD45RO+ cells pooled with CCR7-negative TemRA cells. The clonotype originates from a man aged 18 to 29 in good health. Some clones in this sample may be carry-over from other donors' samples. The CDR3 protein is CASSRWGTPTYEQYF. Here the CDR3 DNA reads TGTGCCAGCAGCAGGTGGGGGACACCGACCTACGAGCAGTACTTC.